The clone carrying this T cell receptor (beta chain) was seen a single time. Sequenced by immunoSEQ multiplex PCR; TCRdb stores in-frame clones only, minus some. The data contain about 30,000 clones, roughly 86% of them seen just once; the ten biggest clones take up 20% to 30%. This entry belongs to a study of OX40 agonist ivuxolimab in advanced cancers. With 4 bases clipped from V and 6 bases from J, the junction kept 4 bases outside the gene matches. Germline CDR1 MNHNS, CDR2 SASEGT. The CDR3 consists of 14 residues. This chain joins TRBV6-1 and TRBJ1-5; 9 bases are a match to TRBD1. This TCR was recovered from an adult with an advanced solid tumor such as melanoma, head and neck, liver or kidney cancer. Sample: CD4+ or CD8+ T cells sorted from blood, taken in a trial of the OX40 agonist ivuxolimab. The CDR3 spells CASSARDRVQPQHF. In DNA, the CDR3 is TGTGCCAGCAGTGCCCGGGACAGGGTTCAGCCCCAGCATTTT.